This entry lists 14 T cell receptor beta chains sequenced from one sample in a study of blood T cell repertoires in COVID-19. TCRdb keeps only in-frame clones here, not all; method: immunoSEQ multiplex PCR. This table has hundreds of thousands of clones, about 86% appearing once. What was sequenced was PBMCs or T cells enriched from blood (not recorded which). The receptors were gathered from a man aged 30-40 years with acute COVID-19.

The chain uses TRBV28 and TRBJ1-2; D is uncertain. Trimming stripped 2 bases from V and 8 bases from J, with 21 bases between. The CDR3 extends over 16 amino acids. Germline CDR1 and CDR2: MDHEN and SYDVKM. This CDR3 is CASSLEDGWRGLGYTF. CDR3 bases: TGTGCCAGCAGTTTAGAGGACGGTTGGAGAGGGTTGGGCTACACCTTC.

This clone appeared a few times. The V and J genes are TRBV19 and TRBJ1-2; TRBD1 might be the D (6 bases). This CDR3 contains 13 residues. V was cut by 6 bases and J by 5 bases, with 13 bases left in between. Germline V gives CDR1 LNHDA, CDR2 SQIVND (reference sequence). CDR3 in DNA: TGTGCCAGTAGCAACGTAGGGACATATGGCTACACCTTC. It translates to CASSNVGTYGYTF. The variable domain in full, completed from reference TRBV19 and TRBJ1-2, reads DGGITQSPKYLFRKEGQNVTLSCEQNLNHDAMYWYRQDPGQGLRLIYYSQIVNDFQKGDIAEGYSVSREKKESFPLTVTSAQKNPTAFYLCASSNVGTYGYTFGSGTRLTVV.

The chain employs TRBV27 and TRBJ2-7; TRBD2 agrees at 9 bases. With 5 bases clipped from V and 4 bases from J, the junction kept 6 bases outside the gene matches. Germline values: CDR1 MNHEY, CDR2 SMNVEV (reference sequence). CDR3 length equals 14 residues. CDR3 protein: CASSPGLAAYEQYV. In DNA, the CDR3 is TGTGCCAGCAGTCCGGGACTAGCAGCTTACGAGCAGTACGTC.

The chain uses TRBV28 and TRBJ1-1, with D maybe TRBD1 (6 bases). V was cut by 1 base and J by 2 bases, with 8 bases left in between. Germline CDR1 MDHEN, CDR2 SYDVKM. The length of the CDR3 is 14 residues. This CDR3 is CASSLFGGNTEAFF. The DNA of the CDR3 is TGTGCCAGCAGTTTATTTGGGGGCAACACTGAAGCTTTCTTT. The variable domain in full, completed from reference TRBV28 and TRBJ1-1, reads DVKVTQSSRYLVKRTGEKVFLECVQDMDHENMFWYRQDPGLGLRLIYFSYDVKMKEKGDIPEGYSVSREKKERFSLILESASTNQTSMYLCASSLFGGNTEAFFGQGTRLTVV.

As to this clone: Sequence at one end of the junction differs from germline and may be a read error. V gene TRBV20-1 combines with J gene TRBJ1-2, with 7 bases aligning to TRBD1. Germline V gene sequence: CDR1 DFQATT, CDR2 SNEGSKA (reference sequence). This CDR3 has 11 amino acids. CDR3 nucleotide sequence: TGCAGTGCTGGAGACAGGGTTAGCTACACCTTC. This translates into CSAGDRVSYTF.

The chain couples TRBV7-6 to TRBJ1-1; no clear D gene. The CDR3 is 14 residues long. V lost 0 bases and J lost 1, with 6 bases in between. Germline-derived CDR1 and CDR2 are SGHVS and FNYEAQ. The CDR3 coding sequence is TGTGCCAGCAGCTTAGCGGTAGCGAACACTGAAGCTTTCTTT. Protein sequence: CASSLAVANTEAFF.

V gene TRBV11-2 combines with J gene TRBJ2-5; 15 bases are a match to TRBD2. CDR1 SGHAT and CDR2 FQNNGV come from the germline V gene. CDR3 length: 17 residues. The V gene end was trimmed by 5 bases and the J gene end by 1 base; junction bases not matched to a gene: 5. This CDR3 reads CASSPGTSGGLQETQYF. The CDR3 region has the DNA TGTGCCAGCAGCCCGGGGACTAGCGGGGGGCTCCAAGAGACCCAGTACTTC.

The chain carries TRBV9 and TRBJ2-5; TRBD2 matches 7 bases. The junction had 15 bases not matched to a gene; V was cut back by 4 bases and J by 3 bases. The CDR3 totals 17 residues. In germline, CDR1 is SGDLS, CDR2 YYNGEE. The CDR3 nucleotides are TGTGCCAGCAGCCTCCGACCGGGGGGTATGATAGAAGAGACCCAGTACTTC. Protein product: CASSLRPGGMIEETQYF.

The V gene is TRBV28, the J gene TRBJ1-2, with a weak D call TRBD1 (5 bases). Germline V gene sequence: CDR1 MDHEN, CDR2 SYDVKM. Trimming took off 9 bases at V and 3 bases at J, with 17 bases between the two ends. The CDR3 extends over 14 amino acids. The CDR3 loop is CASKTLQGDYGYTF. The DNA of the CDR3 is TGTGCCAGTAAAACCCTTCAGGGCGACTATGGCTACACCTTC.

This chain connects TRBV19 to TRBJ2-3, with 11 bases matching TRBD2. Germline trimming cut 4 bases from V and 1 base from J; bases unmatched to any gene: 4. CDR1 and CDR2 from the germline V gene are LNHDA and SQIVND (reference sequence). This CDR3 contains 16 residues. DNA for the CDR3: TGTGCCAGTAGTAGTCTAGCGGGGGGACGCACAGATACGCAGTATTTT. It specifies CASSSLAGGRTDTQYF.

This chain connects TRBV5-5 to TRBJ2-7; possibly TRBD1 for D (7 bases). V lost 0 bases and J lost 7, with 20 bases in between. The CDR3 spans 16 residues. Germline assignment: CDR1 SGHKS and CDR2 YYEKEE (reference sequence). The CDR3 protein is CASSLAGGGQISEQYV. CDR3 DNA: TGTGCCAGCAGCTTGGCTGGAGGGGGCCAAATCTCGGAGCAGTACGTC.

The chain has TRBV5-1 and TRBJ2-7; no firm D call. The CDR3 has 15 amino acids. Germline CDR1 and CDR2: SGHRS and YFSETQ. CDR3 residues: CASRLEPLSSYEQYV. CDR3 sequence (DNA): TGTGCCAGCCGACTTGAGCCCCTCAGCTCCTACGAGCAGTACGTC.

This clone showed up just once. The rearrangement joins TRBV6-2 or TRBV6-3 to TRBJ2-7, with D unresolved. With 5 bases removed from V and 3 bases from J, the gap between germline ends came to 8 bases. Germline CDR1 MNHEY, CDR2 SVGEGT. This CDR3 is 12 amino acids long. As DNA, the CDR3 is TGTGCCAGCAGTCTTAGTTTCTACGAGCAGTACGTC. Translated, it gives CASSLSFYEQYV.

DNA of the CDR3: TGTGCCAGCACCTGGCTGAATAGCAATCAGCCCCAGCATTTT. Protein: CASTWLNSNQPQHF. The chain joins TRBV5-8 to TRBJ1-5, with D uncertain. CDR3 length: 14 residues. V dropped 6 bases and J dropped 0 bases, with 10 bases sitting between them. CDR1 and CDR2 from the germline V gene are SGHTS and YDEGEE.